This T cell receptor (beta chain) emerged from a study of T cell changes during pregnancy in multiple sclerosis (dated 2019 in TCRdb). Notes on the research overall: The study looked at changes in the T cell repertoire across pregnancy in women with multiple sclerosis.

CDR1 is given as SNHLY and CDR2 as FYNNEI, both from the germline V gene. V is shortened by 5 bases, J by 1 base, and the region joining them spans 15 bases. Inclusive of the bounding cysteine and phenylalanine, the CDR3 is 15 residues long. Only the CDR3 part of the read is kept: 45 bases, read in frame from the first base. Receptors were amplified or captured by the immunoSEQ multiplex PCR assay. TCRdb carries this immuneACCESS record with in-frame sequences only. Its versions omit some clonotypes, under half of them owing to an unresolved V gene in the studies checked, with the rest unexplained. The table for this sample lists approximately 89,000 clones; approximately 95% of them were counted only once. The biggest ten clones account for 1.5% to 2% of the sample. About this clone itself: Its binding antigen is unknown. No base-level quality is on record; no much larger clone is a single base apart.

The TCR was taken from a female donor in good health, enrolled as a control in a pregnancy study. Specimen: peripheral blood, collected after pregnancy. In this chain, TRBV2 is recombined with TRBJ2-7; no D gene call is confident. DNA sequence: TGTGCCAGCAGTCGTTATTATCAGGTATCCTACGAGCAGTACTTC. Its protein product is CASSRYYQVSYEQYF.